The 28 T cell receptor beta chains below were found in one sample sequenced in a study of tumor-infiltrating lymphocytes in primary liver carcinoma. Bulk tissue was left unsorted, and RNA and DNA were co-extracted from about 20-30 mg of it. Constant-region priming of 500 to 550 ng total RNA yielded TCR beta cDNA. Amplification in three nested multiplex PCR rounds with slightly modified ARM-PCR gave rise to TCR beta libraries. Two initial PCR rounds of approximately 10 cycles each paired TRBV1-TRBV30 forward primers with a C-beta reverse primer. TCRdb analysed the multiplex PCR reads with MiXCR anew, one entry per CDR3 protein. This table has tens of thousands of distinct CDR3 sequences, over 60% appearing once. Sequencing was done on a sample of liver tumor tissue from sampling region 4. Subset: tumor region T4, right-lateral pole. These receptors originate from a man in his forties or fifties with primary liver carcinoma and hepatitis B virus infection.

Points on this clonotype: A much more abundant neighbour one base away suggests this may be a read error. The CDR3 sequence is CASTRTLGEQYF. The CDR3 DNA is TGTGCCAGCACTCGTACCCTAGGCGAGCAGTACTTC. The chain employs TRBV6-6 and TRBJ2-7; D gene ambiguous. CDR3 length: 12 amino acids. The V gene lost 7 bases and the J gene lost 6 bases, with 13 bases spanning the gap. Per the germline V gene, CDR1 is MNHNY and CDR2 is SVGAGI (reference sequence).

The V and J genes are TRBV28 and TRBJ2-5, with 8 bases lining up with TRBD2. V shed 9 bases and J 5 bases; nucleotides not matched to a gene: 17. The CDR3 is 16 residues long. The germline V gene encodes CDR1 MDHEN and CDR2 SYDVKM. CDR3 bases: TGTGCCAGTAGTGACGCGGGACTAGTGGGCAGGGAGACCCAGTACTTC. This encodes CASSDAGLVGRETQYF. The full variable domain, rest sourced from reference TRBV28 and TRBJ2-5, is DVKVTQSSRYLVKRTGEKVFLECVQDMDHENMFWYRQDPGLGLRLIYFSYDVKMKEKGDIPEGYSVSREKKERFSLILESASTNQTSMYLCASSDAGLVGRETQYFGPGTRLLVL.

Worth noting for this clonotype: This may come from a read error, since a much larger clone is one base off. V gene TRBV5-1 combines with J gene TRBJ2-4; weak D call: TRBD1 (6 bases). Trimming stripped 1 base from V and 5 bases from J, with 13 bases between. Germline V lookup: CDR1 SGHRS, CDR2 YFSETQ. This CDR3 comprises 15 residues. DNA of the CDR3: TGCGCCAGCAGCTTGAGGGGGTTTCAAGAAAACATTCAGTACTTC. Residues: CASSLRGFQENIQYF.

This clonotype rates as medium-sized. This chain connects TRBV4-2 to TRBJ2-3; TRBD2 agrees at 10 bases. V dropped 1 base and J dropped 3; count of bases not matched to a gene: 10. The CDR3 consists of 18 residues. The germline CDR1 and CDR2 sequences are LGHNA and YNFKEQ. The DNA for the CDR3 is TGTGCCAGCAGCCAAGTGGCGCTTCTAGCGGGAGCGACAGATACGCAGTATTTT. Its protein is CASSQVALLAGATDTQYF.

Details on this clonotype: Being one base from a much bigger clone, this may be a read error. The chain recombines TRBV11-1 with TRBJ1-1, with 8 positions matching TRBD1. The CDR3 has 14 amino acids. The V gene's germline CDR1 is SGHAT and CDR2 FQDESV (reference sequence). In DNA form, the CDR3 reads TGTGCCAGCAGCTTACCGACAGGGGTTACTGAAGCTTACTTT. This encodes CASSLPTGVTEAYF.

Turning to this clonotype: This sequence may be a read error, since a much larger clone differs from it by one base. The V gene is TRBV7-9, the J gene TRBJ1-1; the D gene is possibly TRBD1 (5 bases). The V gene's germline CDR1 is SEHNR and CDR2 FQNEAQ (reference sequence). The CDR3 consists of 18 residues. CDR3 in DNA: TGTGTCAGCAGCTTAGGCCAACTCCGTCCGGGACCGAACACTGAAGCTTTCTTT. Its protein is CVSSLGQLRPGPNTEAFF.

V is TRBV4-1 and J is TRBJ2-5; a weak D match, TRBD2 (6 bases). Germline V gene lookup returns CDR1 MGHRA and CDR2 YSYEKL. The germline V and J ends were trimmed by 4 bases and 2 bases, with 11 bases remaining between them. This CDR3 comprises 14 residues. The CDR3 coding sequence is TGCGCCAGCAGCCTCACGGGGGAACAAGAGACCCAGTACTTC. This encodes CASSLTGEQETQYF.

With regard to this clonotype: A much larger clone differs by one base, so this may be a read error. The chain carries TRBV6-5 and TRBJ1-2; no clear D. Trimming took off 7 bases at V and 8 bases at J, with 14 bases between the two ends. Germline-derived CDR1 and CDR2 are MNHEY and SVGAGI. The CDR3 has 12 amino acids. The DNA of the CDR3 is TGTGCCAGCACACTAGGGTTTCGGGGCTACACCTTC. It is translated as CASTLGFRGYTF.

This clonotype was seen once. At one of its ends the junction is not consistent with the germline gene, which may arise from a read error. The chain carries TRBV5-6 and TRBJ2-3; 7 bases are shared with TRBD1. This CDR3 contains 14 residues. Germline V gene data show CDR1 as SGHDT and CDR2 as YYEEEE. The CDR3 sequence is CASSLQGVTDTPYF. In nucleotides, the CDR3 is TGTGCCAGCAGCTTGCAGGGGGTAACAGATACGCCGTATTTT.

This clonotype was counted between two and nine times. This may be a read error, as it is one base from a much larger clone. The conserved final phenylalanine or tryptophan is absent from the CDR3, which likely points to a read error. The gene calls are TRBV5-1 and TRBJ2-7; TRBD1 matches 7 bases. The CDR3 is 17 residues long. Germline V gene lookup returns CDR1 SGHRS and CDR2 YFSETQ. V was clipped by 2 bases and J by 0 bases; unmatched bases: 11. For the CDR3, the DNA is TGCGCCAGCAGCTTCAGGGGTGGACAGGCAAGCTCCTACGAGCAGTACATC. It encodes CASSFRGGQASSYEQYI.

As to this clonotype: The junction differs from germline at one of its ends, possibly a read error. V is TRBV29-1 and J is TRBJ2-7; TRBD1 agrees at 7 bases. The CDR3 totals 14 residues. Germline V gene data show CDR1 as SQVTM and CDR2 as ANQGSEA. Written as DNA, the CDR3 is TGCAGAGTTGAATGGGCCAGGGGGAAACACGAGCAGTACTTC. This codes for CRVEWARGKHEQYF.

Comments on this clonotype: It is likely a read error, because the conserved phenylalanine at the end of the CDR3 is missing. The chain has TRBV28 and TRBJ2-1, with a weak D call TRBD2 (5 bases). This CDR3 is 13 amino acids long. V was pared by 2 bases and J by 10 bases, with 12 bases between. Germline CDR1 MDHEN, CDR2 SYDVKM. The CDR3 spells CASSLGTSGEQFI. The CDR3, as DNA: TGTGCCAGCAGTTTAGGAACTAGTGGGGAGCAGTTCATT.

This clonotype appeared once. One end of the junction fails to match germline, which may point to a read error. This chain links TRBV6-5 with TRBJ1-1, with TRBD1 identical over 9 bases. The V gene's germline CDR1 is MNHEY and CDR2 SVGAGI. This CDR3 region has 15 residues. The CDR3 DNA reads TGTGCCAGCAGTGAGTTACAGGGGGCGAGGACTGAGGCTGTCTTT. Its translation: CASSELQGARTEAVF.

This clonotype was detected a few times. The chain uses TRBV6-1 and TRBJ2-6; 13 bases are shared with TRBD2. CDR3 length: 15 amino acids. The germline gives CDR1 MNHNS, CDR2 SASEGT. V shed 5 bases, J shed 11 bases, and the junction held 6 bases outside the gene matches. CDR3 coding DNA: TGTGCCAGCAGTTTTGGGACTAGCGGGATCGACGTCCTGACTTTC. This translates into CASSFGTSGIDVLTF.

On this clonotype: Since no conserved phenylalanine or tryptophan closes the CDR3, a read error is the likely cause. This chain joins TRBV12-3 or TRBV12-4 and TRBJ2-1, with D unresolved. CDR3 length: 12 residues. The DNA of the CDR3 is TGTACCAGCAGTTTGGTCGGCTGGGAGCAGTTCTAC. Amino acids: CTSSLVGWEQFY.

Comment on this clonotype: Since a much larger clone is just one base distant, this may be a read error. The genes are TRBV7-8 and TRBJ2-6; 8 positions agree with TRBD2. CDR3 length equals 17 residues. V lost 1 base and J lost 9; bases outside the gene matches: 11. Germline V lookup: CDR1 SGHVS, CDR2 FQNEAQ. CDR3 loop: CASSLDGRGAEINVLTF. The CDR3 coding sequence is TGTGCCAGCAGCTTAGACGGGAGGGGGGCTGAGATCAACGTCCTGACTTTC.

There are a few counts of this clonotype. A much larger clone lies a single base off, so this may be a read error. The rearrangement uses TRBV13 and TRBJ2-5, with TRBD2 identical over 9 bases. CDR1 PRHDT and CDR2 FYEKMQ come from the germline V gene (reference sequence). This CDR3 has 15 residues. The CDR3, as DNA: TGTGCCAGCAGCACCAGGACTAGCGTCCAAAAGACCCAGTACTTC. It specifies CASSTRTSVQKTQYF.

To note about this clonotype: As the CDR3 is not closed by the conserved phenylalanine or tryptophan, this likely results from a read error. The chain couples TRBV12-5 to TRBJ2-3, with TRBD2 matching over 7 bases. Germline CDR1 reads LGHNT; CDR2 reads FRNRAP. The CDR3 runs to 15 residues. DNA of the CDR3: TGTGTTAGTGGATCCGAAGCGGGACGCACAGATACGCAGTATATT. It translates to CVSGSEAGRTDTQYI.

With respect to this clonotype: This may be a read error: a much more frequent sequence differs by one nucleotide. J is TRBJ2-1 and V is TRBV30; D might be TRBD1 (6 bases). V was shortened by 0 bases and J by 4 bases, with 16 bases between the two germline ends. The CDR3 has 16 residues. Germline loops: CDR1 GTSNPN, CDR2 SVGIG (reference sequence). The chain's CDR3 is CAWSVQGTNPYNEQFF. CDR3 bases: TGTGCCTGGAGTGTACAGGGTACTAATCCATACAATGAGCAGTTCTTC.

The chain combines TRBV29-1 with TRBJ2-7; 9 bases map to TRBD2. The CDR3 runs to 14 residues. Germline V CDR1 and CDR2: SQVTM, ANQGSEA. Germline trimming cut 4 bases from V and 4 bases from J; bases unmatched to any gene: 8. The CDR3 nucleotides read TGCAGCGTTGTTTTAGCGGGGGCCAAATACGAGCAGTACTTC. Encoded protein: CSVVLAGAKYEQYF.

Of note for this clonotype: Lacking the conserved final phenylalanine or tryptophan, this CDR3 likely reflects a read error. The J gene is TRBJ1-1, the V gene TRBV11-2; tentative D call: TRBD1 (6 bases). From germline, CDR1 is SGHAT and CDR2 FQNNGV. V lost 9 bases, J lost 4 bases, and 24 bases lay in between. The CDR3 covers 16 residues. As DNA, the CDR3 is TGTGCCAGTAGCCGAGGTAGAGCAGGGGTCTTCACTGAAGCTTTCTCT. Its protein product is CASSRGRAGVFTEAFS.

As concerns this clonotype: The conserved closing phenylalanine or tryptophan is absent in this CDR3, likely reflecting a read error. The chain carries TRBV6-2 or TRBV6-3 and TRBJ1-5, with D unresolved. Germline CDR1 MNHEY, CDR2 SVGEGT. The ends were cut back, 7 bases at V and 4 bases at J, with 14 bases in the middle. The CDR3 totals 14 residues. The CDR3 sequence: CASTPVKGNQPQHL. The CDR3 DNA reads TGTGCCAGCACCCCGGTGAAAGGGAATCAGCCCCAGCATTTA.

This clonotype occurred once. The V call is TRBV12-3 or TRBV12-4, the J call TRBJ2-7; 7 bases are shared with TRBD1. J gave up 6 bases and V 8 bases, and 16 bases lay outside the gene matches. The CDR3 is 15 amino acids. This CDR3 reads CASSLGVGGSSEQYF. CDR3 DNA: TGTGCCAGCTCCTTAGGTGTAGGGGGCTCGAGCGAGCAGTACTTC.

As regards this clonotype: Just one base apart from a much larger clone, this may be a read error. This rearrangement joins TRBV6-2 or TRBV6-3 to TRBJ1-1; tentatively, D is TRBD1 (6 bases). V dropped 9 bases and J dropped 0 bases, with 14 bases sitting between them. The CDR3 covers 14 residues. Germline lookup yields CDR1 MNHEY and CDR2 SVGEGT. The CDR3 reads CASRRGGVNTEAFF. The CDR3 DNA is TGTGCCAGTCGGCGAGGGGGGGTGAACACTGAAGCTTTCTTT.

The rearrangement joins TRBV11-2 to TRBJ2-5; D remains unclear. The length of the CDR3 is 15 residues. Germline V gives CDR1 SGHAT, CDR2 FQNNGV. The CDR3 DNA reads as TGTCACAGCAGCTTCGAGTGGAAACAGAGGGAGACCCAGTACTTC. This translates into CHSSFEWKQRETQYF.

Worth noting for this clonotype: Given a much more abundant clone one base away, this may be a read error. The rearrangement uses TRBV12-3 or TRBV12-4 and TRBJ2-2; D not certain. The CDR3 totals 16 residues. The CDR3 loop reads CATSPRRRTNTGELFF. CDR3 nucleotides: TGTGCCACCAGTCCCCGGCGGCGGACGAACACCGGGGAGCTGTTTTTT.

About this clonotype: The junction differs from germline at one of its ends, possibly a read error. The gene calls are TRBV11-2 and TRBJ2-1; unclear D gene. CDR1 is SGHAT and CDR2 is FQNNGV in the germline V gene. The CDR3 loop spans 14 amino acids. CDR3: CVSSLYRLVGMQFF. The CDR3 DNA reads TGTGTCAGCAGCTTATACCGGCTAGTTGGTATGCAGTTCTTC.

The V and J genes are TRBV6-2 or TRBV6-3 and TRBJ2-1; D is possibly TRBD1 (6 bases). Germline V lookup: CDR1 MNHEY, CDR2 SVGEGT. The length of the CDR3 is 13 residues. V was trimmed by 6 bases and J by 9 bases, leaving 15 bases between them. The CDR3 loop reads CASSTTGFGEQFF. The CDR3 nucleotides read TGTGCCAGCAGCACTACAGGGTTCGGTGAGCAGTTCTTC.